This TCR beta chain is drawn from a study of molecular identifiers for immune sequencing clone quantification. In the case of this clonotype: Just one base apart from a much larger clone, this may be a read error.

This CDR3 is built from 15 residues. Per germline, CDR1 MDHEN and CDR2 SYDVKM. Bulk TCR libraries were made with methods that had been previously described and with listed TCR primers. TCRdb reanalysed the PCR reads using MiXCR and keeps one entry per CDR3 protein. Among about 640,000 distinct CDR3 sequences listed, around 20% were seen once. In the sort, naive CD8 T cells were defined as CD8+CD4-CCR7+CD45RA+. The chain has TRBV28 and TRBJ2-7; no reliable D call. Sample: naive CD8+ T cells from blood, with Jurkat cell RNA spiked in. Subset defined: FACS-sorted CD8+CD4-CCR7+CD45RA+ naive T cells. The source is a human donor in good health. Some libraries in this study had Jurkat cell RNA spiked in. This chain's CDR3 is CASRARRLSSYERYF. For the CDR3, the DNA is TGTGCCAGCAGAGCACGTCGTCTGAGCTCCTACGAGCGGTACTTC.